Below are 27 T cell receptor beta chains sequenced from a single sample in a study of tumor-infiltrating lymphocytes in primary liver carcinoma. For blood RNA, unsorted whole blood served as the source, and germline DNA was extracted too. Synthesis of TCR beta cDNA was carried out from 500 ng total RNA with a constant-region primer. Slightly modified ARM-PCR, run as three nested multiplex PCR rounds, produced the TCR beta libraries. The first two PCR rounds used TRBV1-TRBV30 forward primers with a C-beta reverse primer, about 10 cycles each. TCRdb re-called the multiplex PCR reads through MiXCR, storing one row per CDR3 protein. This repertoire shows hundreds of thousands of distinct CDR3 sequences, roughly 60% found once; its top ten account for approximately 9%. The sample comprised peripheral blood. The receptors here all came from a man aged 40-49 years with primary liver carcinoma and hepatitis B virus infection.

As concerns this clonotype: This likely comes from a read error, as the CDR3 has no conserved phenylalanine or tryptophan at its end. V gene TRBV11-1 combines with J gene TRBJ2-7; possibly TRBD2 for D (6 bases). V was cut by 1 base and J by 2 bases, with 12 bases left in between. CDR1 and CDR2 from the germline V gene are SGHAT and FQDESV (reference sequence). CDR3 length: 15 amino acids. The CDR3: CASSLGLVETYEQYL. CDR3 nucleotides: TGTGCCAGCAGCTTAGGACTAGTGGAAACCTACGAGCAGTACTTA.

To note about this clonotype: This may arise from a read error, as a much more abundant clone is one base away. V usage is TRBV6-6 and J usage is TRBJ2-2; TRBD1 agrees at 8 bases. Per the germline V gene, CDR1 is MNHNY and CDR2 is SVGAGI (reference sequence). This CDR3 spans 16 amino acids. CDR3: CANSYRGDPFGGELFF. The CDR3 DNA reads as TGTGCCAACAGTTACAGGGGGGACCCTTTCGGCGGGGAGCTGTTTTTT.

The CDR3 DNA reads TGTGCCTGGAGGGCTGGTGGGAGGGCGAGAACCGGGGAGCTGTTTTTT. Protein sequence: CAWRAGGRARTGELFF. This sequence joins TRBV30 and TRBJ2-2; the match to TRBD2 covers 7 bases. Germline trimming cut 3 bases from V and 5 bases from J; bases unmatched to any gene: 12. The germline V gene has CDR1 GTSNPN and CDR2 SVGIG (reference sequence). There are 16 residues in the CDR3.

This clonotype came up a few times. Since the CDR3 does not end with the conserved phenylalanine or tryptophan, this likely comes from a read error. V gene TRBV11-3 combines with J gene TRBJ1-1, with 7 nucleotides matching TRBD1. CDR3 length: 13 residues. Germline V gene sequence: CDR1 SGHNT, CDR2 YENEEA. The DNA for the CDR3 is TGTACCAGCAGCTTCTCGACAGGGACTGAAGCTTTCCTT. Translation gives CTSSFSTGTEAFL.

About this clonotype: The junction differs from germline at one of its ends, possibly a read error. V usage is TRBV12-3 or TRBV12-4 and J usage is TRBJ1-1; perhaps TRBD1 as D (6 bases). The CDR3 runs to 14 residues. The DNA of the CDR3 is TGTGCCAGCAGTTTGGTGGATAGGGACACTGAAGCTTCCTTT. It translates to CASSLVDRDTEASF.

The rearrangement uses TRBV6-1 and TRBJ2-3, with a tentative D call TRBD1 (5 bases). Trimming removed 2 bases at V and 14 bases at J, with 11 bases between. Germline CDR1 is MNHNS and CDR2 is SASEGT. This CDR3 region has 11 residues. The chain's CDR3 is CASSEQGGGYF. CDR3 in DNA: TGTGCCAGCAGTGAACAGGGTGGTGGGTATTTT.

The chain has TRBV7-9 and TRBJ2-5, with unresolved D. The germline V gene encodes CDR1 SEHNR and CDR2 FQNEAQ (reference sequence). V shed 8 bases and J shed 2 bases, with 6 bases lying between them. CDR3 length equals 11 residues. The CDR3 bases are TGTGCCAGCCAGGAACAAGAGACCCAGTACTTC. Translated, it gives CASQEQETQYF.

Remarks on this clonotype: The junction departs from the called germline gene at one end, perhaps through a read error. This sequence joins TRBV29-1 and TRBJ1-1, with 10 bases fitting TRBD1. The CDR3 is made up of 15 amino acids. Germline-derived CDR1 and CDR2 are SQVTM and ANQGSEA. The CDR3 nucleotides are TGCAACGTTGCTTGCAGGGACAGGGGTGGCACTGAAGCTTTCTTT. Translating gives CNVACRDRGGTEAFF.

As to this clonotype: At one of its ends the junction is not consistent with the germline gene, which may arise from a read error. This chain connects TRBV11-1 to TRBJ1-3; 7 bases line up with TRBD1. The CDR3 consists of 13 residues. Germline V gives CDR1 SGHAT, CDR2 FQDESV (reference sequence). CDR3: CVSNFGTVNTIYF. Written as DNA, the CDR3 is TGTGTCAGCAACTTCGGGACAGTAAACACCATATATTTT.

As concerns this clonotype: Sequence at one end of the junction differs from germline and may be a read error. The chain joins TRBV14 to TRBJ1-1, with D maybe TRBD1 (6 bases). The CDR3 is made up of 15 amino acids. The germline V gene encodes CDR1 SGHDN and CDR2 FVKESK. The CDR3 loop is CASSQAPRGGTEAFF. The CDR3, as DNA: TGTGCCAGTAGCCAAGCGCCAAGGGGGGGAACTGAAGCTTTCTTT.

CDR3 nucleotides: TGTGCCAGCAGGCGGGGCGGGTCATCGAACACCGGGGAGCTGTTTTTT. This codes for CASRRGGSSNTGELFF. The rearrangement uses TRBV6-1 and TRBJ2-2, with D tentatively TRBD2 (6 bases). With 6 bases removed from V and 0 bases from J, the gap between germline ends came to 14 bases. Germline V gene sequence: CDR1 MNHNS, CDR2 SASEGT. The CDR3 has 16 residues.

This clonotype turned up a few times. The germline gene is not matched at one end of the junction; a read error may be the cause. V and J are TRBV29-1 and TRBJ2-3; D might be TRBD2 (5 bases). The CDR3 spans 14 residues. CDR1 is SQVTM, CDR2 ANQGSEA, per germline. CDR3 coding DNA: TGCAGCGCCCCCGGGGTACTCCTCACAGATATGCAGTATTTT. Its protein is CSAPGVLLTDMQYF.

This clonotype has only a few counts. V gene TRBV7-8 combines with J gene TRBJ1-4; 11 bases align to TRBD1. This CDR3 has 15 residues. The germline V gene has CDR1 SGHVS and CDR2 FQNEAQ. J was trimmed by 7 bases and V by 4 bases; bases with no gene match: 5. The CDR3 nucleotides read TGTGCCAGCAGCTCCCTGGGACAGGGGGGTGAAAAACTGTTTTTT. The encoded protein is CASSSLGQGGEKLFF.

This clonotype was observed a handful of times. Just one base apart from a much larger clone, this may be a read error. The V call is TRBV6-2 or TRBV6-3, the J call TRBJ1-2, with unresolved D. The CDR3 extends over 12 amino acids. The germline V gene has CDR1 MNHEY and CDR2 SVGEGT. The CDR3 DNA reads TGTGCCGGCAGCCTGATAGCCTATGGCTACACCTTC. This codes for CAGSLIAYGYTF.

As concerns this clonotype: A much larger clone differs by one base, so this may be a read error. V and J are TRBV12-3 or TRBV12-4 and TRBJ1-1; D perhaps matches TRBD1 (5 bases). This CDR3 region has 11 residues. CDR3 loop: CASSQGAEALF. The CDR3 nucleotides read TGTGCCAGCAGCCAGGGAGCTGAAGCTTTATTT.

As concerns this clonotype: One end of the junction does not line up with germline, which may come from a read error. This chain links TRBV29-1 with TRBJ1-1, with D possibly matching TRBD1 (5 bases). The length of the CDR3 is 15 residues. Germline V gene data show CDR1 as SQVTM and CDR2 as ANQGSEA. The CDR3 nucleotides are TGCAGCGTTGCCCCAGGGTGGGAGATGAACGCTGAAGCTTTCTTT. Residues: CSVAPGWEMNAEAFF.

The chain recombines TRBV12-5 with TRBJ2-7; D uncertain. V lost 2 bases, J lost 5 bases, and 13 bases lay in between. Germline lookup yields CDR1 LGHNT and CDR2 FRNRAP. The CDR3 contains 14 residues. The CDR3 loop reads CASGLIRGGNEQYF. CDR3 sequence (DNA): TGTGCTAGTGGTTTGATACGTGGCGGCAACGAGCAGTACTTC.

This chain links TRBV12-1 with TRBJ2-4. TRBV12-1 is a documented pseudogene. CDR3 length: 17 amino acids. CDR3 sequence reads: CASSFAAAMRDRDIQYF. The CDR3 DNA reads TGTGCGAGCAGCTTTGCGGCAGCTATGCGAGATAGAGACATTCAGTACTTC.

A word on this clonotype: Since no conserved phenylalanine or tryptophan closes the CDR3, a read error is the likely cause. The chain employs TRBV28 and TRBJ2-5; D is possibly TRBD1 (6 bases). Germline-derived CDR1 and CDR2 are MDHEN and SYDVKM. Trimming removed 5 bases at V and 2 bases at J, with 18 bases between. The CDR3 runs to 16 residues. The CDR3 is CASSPVTGVEQETQYS. Here the CDR3 DNA reads TGTGCCAGCAGTCCGGTGACAGGTGTGGAGCAAGAGACCCAGTACTCC.

Turning to this clonotype: A clone one base away is much larger, so this may be a read error. The chain's CDR3 is CASSDSSACGYTF. CDR3 nucleotides: TGTGCCAGCAGTGACAGTTCGGCCTGCGGCTACACCTTC. The chain couples TRBV6-6 to TRBJ1-2; possible D gene TRBD1, 5 bases. Germline V gene data show CDR1 as MNHNY and CDR2 as SVGAGI (reference sequence). The length of the CDR3 is 13 residues. V gave up 5 bases and J gave up 8 bases, with 15 bases separating them.

This chain connects TRBV6-2 or TRBV6-3 to TRBJ2-5; 16 bases are a match to TRBD2. Germline V CDR1 and CDR2: MNHEY, SVGEGT. There are 18 residues in the CDR3. The junction had 10 bases not matched to a gene; V was cut back by 7 bases and J by 2 bases. The CDR3 sequence is CASTPRGTSGREQETQYF. CDR3 coding DNA: TGTGCCAGCACCCCCAGAGGGACTAGCGGGAGGGAGCAAGAGACCCAGTACTTC.

The rearrangement uses TRBV5-1 and TRBJ2-1; tentatively, D is TRBD1 (5 bases). Trimming shortened V by 4 bases and J by 5 bases, and 22 bases separated the two germline ends. Germline V gene sequence: CDR1 SGHRS, CDR2 YFSETQ. CDR3 length: 17 residues. This chain's CDR3 is CASSPQGKENLDNEQFF. CDR3 DNA sequence: TGCGCCAGCAGCCCGCAGGGTAAGGAAAACCTGGACAATGAGCAGTTCTTC.

With respect to this clonotype: Because the CDR3 is missing its conserved closing phenylalanine or tryptophan, this is likely a read error. In nucleotides, the CDR3 is TGCAGCGCTAACAGGGTGTCGAACACTGAAGCTTTCGTT. Its translation: CSANRVSNTEAFV. The J gene is TRBJ1-1, the V gene TRBV29-1, with a tentative D call TRBD1 (6 bases). Deletions cut 7 bases from V and 1 base from J, with 13 bases between. CDR3 length: 13 residues. CDR1 and CDR2 (germline): SQVTM, ANQGSEA.

A note on this clonotype: Germline and junction disagree at one end, which may indicate a read error. The chain joins TRBV11-2 to TRBJ2-2; TRBD2 aligns across 9 bases. The CDR3 spans 19 residues. Germline loops: CDR1 SGHAT, CDR2 FQNNGV. The CDR3 bases are TGTGCCAGCAGCTTAGATTGGGGCGGGAGGGCCTCGAACACCGGGGAGCTGTTTTTC. Translation: CASSLDWGGRASNTGELFF. Looking up the rest from reference TRBV11-2 and TRBJ2-2 gives the full variable domain: EAGVAQSPRYKIIEKRQSVAFWCNPISGHATLYWYQQILGQGPKLLIQFQNNGVVDDSQLPKDRFSAERLKGVDSTLKIQPAKLEDSAVYLCASSLDWGGRASNTGELFFGEGSRLTVL.

This clonotype was detected a few times. The chain is built from TRBV29-1 and TRBJ2-3; 9 nucleotides align to TRBD2. Germline CDR1 SQVTM, CDR2 ANQGSEA. This CDR3 region has 15 residues. DNA of the CDR3: TGCAACGTACGGACTAGCGAGAGTTGGAAAGATACGCAGTATTTT. This codes for CNVRTSESWKDTQYF.

The rearrangement links TRBV2 to TRBJ2-5; 14 nucleotides agree with TRBD2. Germline V lookup: CDR1 SNHLY, CDR2 FYNNEI. The CDR3 extends over 16 amino acids. Losses at the gene ends were 5 bases for V and 7 bases for J; bases not matched to a gene: 9. The CDR3 loop is CASSPGLAGGGLTQYF. The CDR3 DNA reads TGTGCCAGCAGTCCCGGACTAGCGGGAGGAGGGCTGACCCAGTACTTC.

Notes on this clonotype: The conserved phenylalanine or tryptophan is not found at the CDR3 terminus, so this likely reflects a read error. The chain carries TRBV12-3 or TRBV12-4 and TRBJ2-1; D unclear. The V end lost 3 bases, the J end lost 4 bases, and 7 bases lay between the germline ends. The CDR3 length is 13 residues. The CDR3 is CASSFGVYNEQFL. CDR3 DNA: TGTGCCAGCAGTTTCGGCGTTTACAATGAGCAGTTCTTA.